What follows are 18 T cell receptor beta chains derived from one specimen sequenced in a study of T cells in lung cancer brain metastases (dated by TCRdb to 2016 to 2018). The method behind the library was the immunoSEQ multiplex PCR assay. As stored in TCRdb, this immuneACCESS dataset retains in-frame rearrangements with V and J assigned. A fraction of the clones does not appear; measured against another copy, unresolved V genes explain less than half of the discrepancy, and the remainder lacks a known reason. Present in this sample are approximately 1,300 clones, roughly 89% of which were seen just once. The top ten clonotypes cover 3% to 4.5% of the sample. The sequenced sample consisted of tumor tissue from a brain metastasis. The sample's cell subset or site label, decoded: paired resected brain metastasis. The receptors derive from an older man with non-small cell lung cancer that had spread to the brain.

The rearrangement uses TRBV5-4 and TRBJ1-5; D is uncertain. This CDR3 spans 14 amino acids. The V and J ends lost 1 base and 1 base respectively, with 6 bases between them. Germline CDR1 reads SGHNT; CDR2 reads YYREEE (reference sequence). CDR3 DNA sequence: TGTGCCAGCAGCTTGAGTAGGAGCAATCAGCCCCAGCATTTT. It encodes CASSLSRSNQPQHF. The entire variable domain, with the rest obtained from reference TRBV5-4 and TRBJ1-5, is as follows: ETGVTQSPTHLIKTRGQQVTLRCSSQSGHNTVSWYQQALGQGPQFIFQYYREEENGRGNFPPRFSGLQFPNYSSELNVNALELDDSALYLCASSLSRSNQPQHFGDGTRLSIL.

The table lists this clone with a count of one. This chain's CDR3 is CSVGKGQMITEAFF. The CDR3 DNA sequence: TGCAGCGTTGGGAAGGGACAGATGATCACTGAAGCTTTCTTT. The J gene is TRBJ1-1, the V gene TRBV29-1; TRBD1 agrees at 7 bases. Germline CDR1 SQVTM, CDR2 ANQGSEA. This CDR3 spans 14 amino acids. V dropped 4 bases and J dropped 4; count of bases not matched to a gene: 9.

This chain joins TRBV6-6 and TRBJ2-1; 8 nucleotides agree with TRBD2. Trimming cost V 5 bases and J 7 bases; bases outside gene matches: 4. The CDR3 consists of 13 residues. From germline, CDR1 is MNHNY and CDR2 SVGAGI (reference sequence). This CDR3 is CASSVAGPNEQFF. The CDR3 DNA follows: TGTGCCAGCAGTGTAGCGGGACCTAATGAGCAGTTCTTC.

This clone appeared a single time. The chain couples TRBV7-2 to TRBJ2-3; TRBD2 matches 8 bases. Trimming cost V 1 base and J 1 base; bases outside gene matches: 7. CDR3 length: 17 residues. Per germline, CDR1 SGHTA and CDR2 FQGNSA. CDR3 amino acids: CASSLVSGSWGTDTQYF. CDR3 DNA sequence: TGTGCCAGCAGCTTAGTGAGCGGGAGTTGGGGCACAGATACGCAGTATTTT.

The chain combines TRBV5-1 with TRBJ1-3; 7 bases are a match to TRBD1. CDR3 length equals 15 residues. The germline V gene encodes CDR1 SGHRS and CDR2 YFSETQ. The J segment lost 4 bases and the V segment lost 5 bases, leaving 9 bases of the junction unmatched. This CDR3 is CASRMADRFGNTIYF. The CDR3 bases are TGCGCCAGCAGGATGGCGGACAGGTTCGGAAACACCATATATTTT.

The chain employs TRBV2 and TRBJ1-5; 7 bases align to TRBD1. CDR3 length: 16 amino acids. V trimming: 0 bases; J trimming: 2 bases; junction bases outside the gene matches: 4. CDR1 is SNHLY, CDR2 FYNNEI, per germline. CDR3 sequence reads: CASSEAITGGNQPQHF. CDR3 coding DNA: TGTGCCAGCAGTGAAGCGATAACAGGGGGCAATCAGCCCCAGCATTTT. The whole variable domain, remainder taken from reference TRBV2 and TRBJ1-5, is EPEVTQTPSHQVTQMGQEVILRCVPISNHLYFYWYRQILGQKVEFLVSFYNNEISEKSEIFDDQFSVERPDGSNFTLKIRSTKLEDSAMYFCASSEAITGGNQPQHFGDGTRLSIL.

This chain connects TRBV13 to TRBJ2-3, with 9 nucleotides matching TRBD1. CDR1 is PRHDT, CDR2 FYEKMQ, per germline (reference sequence). The CDR3 has 14 amino acids. V lost 4 bases, J lost 3 bases, and 2 bases stayed unmatched. CDR3 nucleotides: TGTGCCAGCAGCTACGGGACAGGGACAGATACGCAGTATTTT. It yields the protein CASSYGTGTDTQYF.

This sequence joins TRBV10-1 and TRBJ1-1, with D unresolved. The length of the CDR3 is 12 residues. From germline, CDR1 is WNHNN and CDR2 SYGVQD (reference sequence). CDR3: CGRAEGDTEAFF. DNA of the CDR3: TGCGGAAGGGCGGAGGGCGACACTGAAGCTTTCTTT.

This rearrangement joins TRBV19 to TRBJ2-4; no definite D call. Deletions cut 5 bases from V and 0 bases from J, with 14 bases between. Germline values: CDR1 LNHDA, CDR2 SQIVND (reference sequence). The CDR3 length is 16 residues. The DNA for the CDR3 is TGTGCCAGTAGTGCCACGATCCAGCTAGCCAAAAACATTCAGTACTTC. Translating it yields CASSATIQLAKNIQYF.

The chain is built from TRBV5-1 and TRBJ1-6, with unresolved D. The germline CDR1 and CDR2 sequences are SGHRS and YFSETQ. Trimming cost V 0 bases and J 7 bases, with 14 bases left between them. This CDR3 spans 16 amino acids. Here the CDR3 reads CASSLAFDGLNSPLHF. CDR3 in DNA: TGCGCCAGCAGCTTGGCTTTTGACGGCCTGAATTCACCCCTCCACTTT.

The rearrangement joins TRBV11-2 to TRBJ1-2; D is undetermined. With 1 base removed from V and 8 bases from J, the gap between germline ends came to 26 bases. This CDR3 is built from 18 residues. Per germline, CDR1 SGHAT and CDR2 FQNNGV. The CDR3 DNA sequence: TGTGCCAGCAGCTTAGGATTACTTTCCCGCACCGGGCCGGGGGGCTACACCTTC. This encodes CASSLGLLSRTGPGGYTF.

In its sample, this clone was seen a few times. The chain has TRBV5-4 and TRBJ1-2; 9 nucleotides align to TRBD1. The CDR3 loop spans 15 amino acids. The ends lost 6 bases at V and 1 base at J; junction bases unmatched: 7. Germline CDR1 SGHNT, CDR2 YYREEE (reference sequence). The CDR3: CASNYWGQGNYGYTF. The CDR3 bases are TGTGCCAGCAACTACTGGGGACAGGGTAACTATGGCTACACCTTC.

This clone was observed once. Mismatch with germline at one junction end may stem from a read error. This chain joins TRBV18 and TRBJ1-5; 9 nucleotides line up with TRBD1. The CDR3 length is 16 residues. Germline lookup yields CDR1 KGHSH and CDR2 LQKENI. CDR3 nucleotides: TGTGCCAGCTCACCTACCGGGACAGGGAAATATCAGCCTCAGCATTTT. It is translated as CASSPTGTGKYQPQHF.

The rearrangement uses TRBV7-9 and TRBJ1-4; D gene ambiguous. With 2 bases removed from V and 5 bases from J, the gap between germline ends came to 12 bases. The V gene's germline CDR1 is SEHNR and CDR2 FQNEAQ (reference sequence). This CDR3 comprises 15 residues. The CDR3 reads CASSLLTPVNEKLFF. CDR3 nucleotide sequence: TGTGCCAGCAGCTTATTGACACCCGTGAATGAAAAACTGTTTTTT.

The chain links TRBV19 to TRBJ1-1; no definite D call. Trimming cost V 7 bases and J 0 bases, with 12 bases left between them. Per the germline V gene, CDR1 is LNHDA and CDR2 is SQIVND (reference sequence). The CDR3 is 14 amino acids. DNA of the CDR3: TGTGCCAGTACAGCTTTGATTCTGAACACTGAAGCTTTCTTT. Translation: CASTALILNTEAFF.

On this clone: One junction end disagrees with the germline gene, perhaps due to a read error. The V and J genes are TRBV9 and TRBJ2-1, with a tentative D call TRBD2 (5 bases). This CDR3 is 16 amino acids long. Per the germline V gene, CDR1 is SGDLS and CDR2 is YYNGEE. The CDR3: CASSAPRTSSHNEQFF. The CDR3 DNA follows: TGTGCCAGCAGCGCCCCTCGGACTTCCTCCCACAATGAGCAGTTCTTC.

The CDR3 spells CASSLLSYEQYF. CDR3 sequence (DNA): TGTGCCAGCAGTTTACTCAGCTACGAGCAGTACTTC. The genes are TRBV28 and TRBJ2-7; D remains unclear. V was trimmed by 2 bases and J by 3 bases, leaving 5 bases between them. The length of the CDR3 is 12 residues. CDR1 and CDR2 (germline): MDHEN, SYDVKM. The variable domain in full, completed from reference TRBV28 and TRBJ2-7, reads DVKVTQSSRYLVKRTGEKVFLECVQDMDHENMFWYRQDPGLGLRLIYFSYDVKMKEKGDIPEGYSVSREKKERFSLILESASTNQTSMYLCASSLLSYEQYFGPGTRLTVT.

The chain employs TRBV19 and TRBJ1-2; possibly TRBD1 for D (6 bases). V lost 5 bases, J lost 6 bases, and 16 bases lay in between. The CDR3 sequence is 14 residues long. CDR1 LNHDA and CDR2 SQIVND come from the germline V gene (reference sequence). The CDR3 here is CASSGGGYIDGYTF. The DNA for the CDR3 is TGTGCCAGTAGTGGGGGGGGCTATATTGATGGCTACACCTTC.